The clone carrying this T cell receptor (beta chain) has a handful of counts. One entry per CDR3 protein results from TCRdb running MiXCR on the 5' RACE reads. The sample holds tens of thousands of distinct CDR3 sequences, about 19% seen once. Germline V gene data show CDR1 as DFQATT and CDR2 as SNEGSKA (reference sequence). The CDR3 runs 11 residues. The V and J ends lost 3 bases and 11 bases respectively, with 13 bases between them. The rearrangement uses TRBV20-1 and TRBJ1-1; D gene ambiguous. Sample: naive CD4+ T cells sorted from a lymph node. Noted subset: naive CD4+ T cells, CD4+CD45RA+CD25-. The TCR was taken from a female donor with breast cancer. The CDR3 DNA reads TGCAGTGCTAGTCCCCCTAATATTGCTTTCTTT. Translating gives CSASPPNIAFF.